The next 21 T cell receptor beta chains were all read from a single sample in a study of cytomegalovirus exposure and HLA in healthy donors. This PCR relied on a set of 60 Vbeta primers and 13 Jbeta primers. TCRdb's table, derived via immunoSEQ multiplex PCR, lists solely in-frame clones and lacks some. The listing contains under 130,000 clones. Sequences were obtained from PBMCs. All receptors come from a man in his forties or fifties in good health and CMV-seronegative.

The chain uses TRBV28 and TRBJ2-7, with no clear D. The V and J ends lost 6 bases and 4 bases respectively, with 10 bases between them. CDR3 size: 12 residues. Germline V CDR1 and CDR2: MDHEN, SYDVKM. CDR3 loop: CASSPTSYEQYF. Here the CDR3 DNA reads TGTGCCAGCAGCCCGACATCGTACGAGCAGTACTTC.

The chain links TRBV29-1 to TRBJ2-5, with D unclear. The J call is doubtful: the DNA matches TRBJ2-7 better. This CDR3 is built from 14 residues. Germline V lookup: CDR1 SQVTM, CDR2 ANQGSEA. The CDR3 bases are TGCAGCGTTGAAGATCCTCACGGAGACTACGAGCAGTACTTC. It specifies CSVEDPHGDYEQYF.

CDR3 region: CAWTWSGVNGNTIYF. CDR3 sequence (DNA): TGTGCCTGGACCTGGTCGGGGGTAAACGGAAACACCATATATTTT. V gene TRBV30 combines with J gene TRBJ1-3; D might be TRBD1 (5 bases). The CDR3 spans 15 residues. Germline values: CDR1 GTSNPN, CDR2 SVGIG (reference sequence). V dropped 4 bases and J dropped 4 bases, with 17 bases sitting between them.

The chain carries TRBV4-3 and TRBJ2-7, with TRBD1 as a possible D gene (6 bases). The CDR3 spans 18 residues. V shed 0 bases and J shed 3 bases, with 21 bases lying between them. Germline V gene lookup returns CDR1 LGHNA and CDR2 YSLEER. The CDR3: CASSQDHSLGGNRYEQYF. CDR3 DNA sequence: TGCGCCAGCAGCCAAGATCACTCTCTAGGGGGAAACCGCTACGAGCAGTACTTC.

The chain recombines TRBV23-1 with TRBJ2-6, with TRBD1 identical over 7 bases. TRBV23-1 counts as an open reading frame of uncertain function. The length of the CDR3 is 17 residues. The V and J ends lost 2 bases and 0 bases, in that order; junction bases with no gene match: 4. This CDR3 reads CASSQTDRSSGANVLTF. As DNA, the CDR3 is TGCGCCAGCAGTCAAACGGACAGGAGCTCTGGGGCCAACGTCCTGACTTTC.

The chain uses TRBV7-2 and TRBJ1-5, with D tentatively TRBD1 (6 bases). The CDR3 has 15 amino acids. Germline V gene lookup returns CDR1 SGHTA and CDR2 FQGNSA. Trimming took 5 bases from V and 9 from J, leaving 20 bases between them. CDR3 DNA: TGTGCCAGCAGCGGAGGGGGGCAGGGACTAGTGCCCCAGCATTTT. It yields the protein CASSGGGQGLVPQHF.

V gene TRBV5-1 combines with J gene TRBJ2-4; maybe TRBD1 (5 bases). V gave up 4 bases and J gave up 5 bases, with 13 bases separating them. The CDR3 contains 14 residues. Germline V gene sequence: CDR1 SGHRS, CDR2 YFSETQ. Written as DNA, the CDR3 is TGCGCCAGCAGCCGCCGAAGGGGCCAAAACATTCAGTACTTC. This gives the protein CASSRRRGQNIQYF.

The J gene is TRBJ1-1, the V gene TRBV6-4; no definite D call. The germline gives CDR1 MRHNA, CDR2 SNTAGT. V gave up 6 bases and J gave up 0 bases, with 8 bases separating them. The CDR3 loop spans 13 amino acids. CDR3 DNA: TGTGCCAGCAGCAGAACTATGAACACTGAAGCTTTCTTT. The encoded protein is CASSRTMNTEAFF.

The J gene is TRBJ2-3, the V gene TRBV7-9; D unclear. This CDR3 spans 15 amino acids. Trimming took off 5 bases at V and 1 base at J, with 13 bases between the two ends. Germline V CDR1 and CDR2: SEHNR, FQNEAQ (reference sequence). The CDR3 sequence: CASSPLRIGTDTQYF. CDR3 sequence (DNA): TGTGCCAGCAGCCCCCTGAGGATCGGCACAGATACGCAGTATTTT.

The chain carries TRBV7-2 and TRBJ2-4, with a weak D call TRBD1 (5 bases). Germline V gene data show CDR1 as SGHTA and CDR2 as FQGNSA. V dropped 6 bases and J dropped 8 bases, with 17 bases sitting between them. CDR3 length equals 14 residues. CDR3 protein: CASRPGGALDIQYF. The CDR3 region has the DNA TGTGCCAGCAGGCCAGGTGGGGCGTTAGACATTCAGTACTTC.

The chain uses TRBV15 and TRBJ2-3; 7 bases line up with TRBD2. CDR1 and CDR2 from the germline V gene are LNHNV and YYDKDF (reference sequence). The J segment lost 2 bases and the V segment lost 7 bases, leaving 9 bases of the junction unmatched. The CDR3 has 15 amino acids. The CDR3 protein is CATKQAGSPTDTQYF. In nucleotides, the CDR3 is TGTGCCACCAAACAAGCGGGGAGCCCCACAGATACGCAGTATTTT.

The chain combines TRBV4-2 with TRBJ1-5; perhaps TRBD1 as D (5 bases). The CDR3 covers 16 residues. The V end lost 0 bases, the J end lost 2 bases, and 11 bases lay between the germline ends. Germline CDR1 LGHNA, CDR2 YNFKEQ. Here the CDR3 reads CASSQDPGRGNQPQHF. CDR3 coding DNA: TGTGCCAGCAGCCAAGATCCAGGGAGGGGCAATCAGCCCCAGCATTTT.

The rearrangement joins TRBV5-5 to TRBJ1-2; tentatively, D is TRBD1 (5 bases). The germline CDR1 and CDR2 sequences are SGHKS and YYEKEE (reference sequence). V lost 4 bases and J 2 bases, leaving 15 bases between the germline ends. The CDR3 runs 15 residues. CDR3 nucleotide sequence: TGTGCCAGCAGCACCGGGACTCTTCTAAACTATGGCTACACCTTC. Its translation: CASSTGTLLNYGYTF.

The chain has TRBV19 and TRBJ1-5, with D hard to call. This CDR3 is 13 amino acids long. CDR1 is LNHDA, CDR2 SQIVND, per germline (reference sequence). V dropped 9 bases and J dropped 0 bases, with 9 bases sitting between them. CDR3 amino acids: CASAGNSNQPQHF. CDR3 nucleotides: TGTGCCAGCGCGGGGAATAGCAATCAGCCCCAGCATTTT.

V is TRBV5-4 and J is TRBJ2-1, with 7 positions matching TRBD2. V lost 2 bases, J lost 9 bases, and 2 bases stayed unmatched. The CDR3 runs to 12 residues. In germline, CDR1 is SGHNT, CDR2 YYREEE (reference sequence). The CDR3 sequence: CASSLGGGEQFF. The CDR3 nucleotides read TGTGCCAGCAGCTTAGGCGGGGGTGAGCAGTTCTTC.

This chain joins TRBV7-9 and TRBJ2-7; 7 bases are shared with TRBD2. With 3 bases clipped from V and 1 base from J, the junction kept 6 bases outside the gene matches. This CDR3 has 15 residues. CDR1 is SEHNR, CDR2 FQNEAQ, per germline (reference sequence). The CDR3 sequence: CASSFSLAVSYEQYF. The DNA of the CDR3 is TGTGCCAGCAGCTTCTCCCTAGCGGTTTCCTACGAGCAGTACTTC.

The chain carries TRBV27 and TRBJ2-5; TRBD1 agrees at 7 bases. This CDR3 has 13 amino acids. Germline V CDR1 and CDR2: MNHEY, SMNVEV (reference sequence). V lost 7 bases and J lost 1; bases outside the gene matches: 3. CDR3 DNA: TGTGCCAGCATGGGACAGACCCAAGAGACCCAGTACTTC. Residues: CASMGQTQETQYF.

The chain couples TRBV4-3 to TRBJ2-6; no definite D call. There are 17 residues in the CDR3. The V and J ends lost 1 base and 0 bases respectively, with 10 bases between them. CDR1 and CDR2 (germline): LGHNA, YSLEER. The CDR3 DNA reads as TGCGCCAGCAGCCAAGCGTACAGAGCCTCTGGGGCCAACGTCCTGACTTTC. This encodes CASSQAYRASGANVLTF.

CDR3 DNA sequence: TGTGCCAGCAGCGCCCGGCCGGGGACTAGCGGTAGCACAGATACGCAGTATTTT. Translation gives CASSARPGTSGSTDTQYF. The chain carries TRBV5-4 and TRBJ2-3; TRBD2 matches at 11 bases. The CDR3 loop spans 18 amino acids. In germline, CDR1 is SGHNT, CDR2 YYREEE (reference sequence). The junction had 10 bases not matched to a gene; V was cut back by 4 bases and J by 0 bases.

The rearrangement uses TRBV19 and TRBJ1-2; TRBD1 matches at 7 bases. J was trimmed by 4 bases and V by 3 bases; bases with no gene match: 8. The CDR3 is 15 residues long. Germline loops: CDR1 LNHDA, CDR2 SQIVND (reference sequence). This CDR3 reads CASSMTGLGGYGYTF. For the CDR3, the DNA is TGTGCCAGTAGTATGACAGGGCTTGGGGGCTATGGCTACACCTTC.

The CDR3 bases are TGTGCCAGCAGTTACCGACAAGCTTTTAATCAGCCCCAGCATTTT. As protein: CASSYRQAFNQPQHF. V gene TRBV6-6 combines with J gene TRBJ1-5; D remains unclear. Trimming shortened V by 2 bases and J by 4 bases, and 12 bases separated the two germline ends. Germline V gives CDR1 MNHNY, CDR2 SVGAGI (reference sequence). This CDR3 comprises 15 residues.